This T cell receptor beta chain stems from a study of blood T cell repertoires in COVID-19. The overall study: Spain, Italy and the United States supplied samples that represented acute and convalescent COVID-19. In each case, the material was cDNA or gDNA derived from T cells, B-cell-depleted T cells, or PBMCs.

As processed by the authors: It was from reference gene primer amplification that nucleated cell counts were estimated. Assay used: immunoSEQ multiplex PCR; TCRdb lists only in-frame clones, some missing. The DNA was the basis for D and trimming; V, J and clone size are from that table. The profile covers about 190,000 clones, with 75% to 90% appearing a single time and around 7% taken by the ten largest. The CDR3 is 16 amino acids. CDR1 and CDR2 (germline): LGHNA, YSLEER. V was clipped by 1 base and J by 5 bases, with 17 bases between them. The sequence was collected from a man aged 40-49 years with acute or convalescent COVID-19. Sequenced material: peripheral blood. V and J are TRBV4-3 and TRBJ2-5; the D gene is possibly TRBD1 (5 bases). CDR3 nucleotides: TGCGCCAGCAGCCAAGGTCAGGGTGGGGTTCCGGAGACCCAGTACTTC. It yields the protein CASSQGQGGVPETQYF.